Each of the 11 T cell receptor beta chains below was sequenced from the same sample in a study of cytomegalovirus exposure and HLA in healthy donors. In the PCR, 60 Vbeta and 13 Jbeta primers were used. Only in-frame clones appear in the TCRdb table, and some are missing; sequencing was by immunoSEQ multiplex PCR. This repertoire shows around 300,000 clones, 70% to 90% found once; its top ten account for approximately 2%. The sequencing input was PBMCs. The receptor set was obtained from a woman between 18 and 29 years old in good health and CMV-seronegative.

The genes are TRBV6-6 and TRBJ1-1, with 7 bases matching TRBD1. Losses at the gene ends were 7 bases for V and 0 bases for J; bases not matched to a gene: 8. Germline V lookup: CDR1 MNHNY, CDR2 SVGAGI (reference sequence). The CDR3 sequence is 15 residues long. CDR3 nucleotides: TGTGCCAGCACCCCGACAGGGTCCATGAACACTGAAGCTTTCTTT. Translation gives CASTPTGSMNTEAFF.

This clone was found a few times. The V gene is TRBV18, the J gene TRBJ1-1; no definite D call. Germline CDR1 reads KGHSH; CDR2 reads LQKENI. The CDR3 contains 15 residues. V lost 0 bases and J 4 bases, leaving 12 bases between the germline ends. The CDR3, as DNA: TGTGCCAGCTCACCACCAAGCCTCCACCGCACTGAAGCTTTCTTT. Protein: CASSPPSLHRTEAFF.

The V and J genes are TRBV7-8 and TRBJ2-3, with TRBD1 matching over 7 bases. Germline V gene sequence: CDR1 SGHVS, CDR2 FQNEAQ. Trimming cost V 5 bases and J 1 base; bases outside gene matches: 6. CDR3 size: 15 residues. The CDR3 spells CASSQYRGGTDTQYF. For the CDR3, the DNA is TGTGCCAGCAGCCAGTACAGGGGCGGCACAGATACGCAGTATTTT.

The rearrangement links TRBV7-8 to TRBJ2-3; no clear D. V was pared by 5 bases and J by 7 bases, with 7 bases between. The CDR3 consists of 11 residues. Germline assignment: CDR1 SGHVS and CDR2 FQNEAQ. The CDR3 nucleotides read TGTGCCAGCAGCCTATCCCATACGCAGTATTTT. Residues: CASSLSHTQYF.

The J gene is TRBJ2-5, the V gene TRBV5-4; D is perhaps TRBD2 (7 bases). The DNA matches TRBJ2-7 better at its end, which makes the J call doubtful. Germline V gene data show CDR1 as SGHNT and CDR2 as YYREEE (reference sequence). The CDR3 runs 19 residues. CDR3 in DNA: TGTGCCAGCAGCCTCGGGGGCGGGGGTGAGAAAGCCCAATCCTACGAGCAGTACTTC. It yields the protein CASSLGGGGEKAQSYEQYF.

This sequence joins TRBV5-1 and TRBJ1-2; 7 bases match TRBD1. The CDR3 totals 16 residues. The V gene's germline CDR1 is SGHRS and CDR2 YFSETQ. V was clipped by 0 bases and J by 4 bases; unmatched bases: 9. CDR3 residues: CASSLGDRRDSYGYTF. The CDR3 nucleotides read TGCGCCAGCAGCTTGGGAGATCGGCGGGACAGCTATGGCTACACCTTC.

The chain is built from TRBV7-6 and TRBJ2-7, with a possible D match to TRBD2 (6 bases). With 5 bases removed from V and 4 bases from J, the gap between germline ends came to 18 bases. Germline V gene lookup returns CDR1 SGHVS and CDR2 FNYEAQ. The CDR3 runs to 15 residues. For the CDR3, the DNA is TGTGCCAGCAGCCCCTTACCGGGAGCACTTTACGAGCAGTACTTC. This sequence encodes CASSPLPGALYEQYF.

As to this clone: The junction departs from the called germline gene at one end, perhaps through a read error. The V and J genes are TRBV7-9 and TRBJ1-1; 7 nucleotides match TRBD1. The CDR3 contains 13 residues. CDR1 and CDR2 (germline): SEHNR, FQNEAQ (reference sequence). The CDR3 is CSSKPGGSTEAFF. The DNA for the CDR3 is TGTTCCAGCAAGCCAGGGGGTAGCACTGAAGCTTTCTTT.

V and J are TRBV7-8 and TRBJ1-4; TRBD1 is a possible D gene (6 bases). CDR3 length equals 16 residues. V lost 5 bases to trimming and J lost 8 bases, with 21 bases between them. Germline CDR1 is SGHVS and CDR2 is FQNEAQ. CDR3 amino acids: CASSQLPGGGTEKLFF. CDR3 DNA: TGTGCCAGCAGCCAACTTCCGGGGGGCGGCACGGAAAAACTGTTTTTT.

The rearrangement uses TRBV7-9 and TRBJ2-7; 12 bases map to TRBD2. Germline CDR1 and CDR2: SEHNR and FQNEAQ (reference sequence). The CDR3 spans 19 residues. V lost 3 bases to trimming and J lost 5 bases; unmatched junction nucleotides: 17. CDR3 DNA: TGTGCCAGCAGCTTCCTTACTCTAGCGGGGGGGCTCCTACTAGACGAGCAGTACTTC. The encoded protein is CASSFLTLAGGLLLDEQYF.

V usage is TRBV9 and J usage is TRBJ1-1; D not certain. Trimming pared 4 bases from V and 3 bases from J, leaving 10 bases between. CDR1 and CDR2 from the germline V gene are SGDLS and YYNGEE. The CDR3 is 13 residues long. The CDR3 nucleotides are TGTGCCAGCAGCCTCGGTGTGGACACTGAAGCTTTCTTT. Protein: CASSLGVDTEAFF.